These T cell receptor beta chains were read from a single sample in a study of blood T cell repertoires in COVID-19. Here immunoSEQ multiplex PCR was the method, and the copy in TCRdb shows in-frame clones only, minus some. The table records 470,000 or so clones, approximately 85% of them present only once. What was sequenced was peripheral blood. The origin of the receptors is a human donor in a cohort sampled during active COVID-19. Each CDR3 is given with its conserved first and last residue. The order of the fields is J gene, V gene, clone size, D gene, CDR3 protein, CDR3 DNA. A D gene is named only where the DNA matches it firmly. Clone size is shown for a subset of rows, as once, few, many or a class of expanded clone.

>TRBJ2-2|TRBV3-1/TRBV3-2|NA|TRBD2
CASSHLRGASGGELFF
TGTGCCAGCAGCCACTTGCGGGGGGCCTCGGGAGGGGAGCTGTTTTTT
>TRBJ1-3|TRBV18|few|NA
CASSPEGRGNTIYF
TGTGCCAGCTCACCGGAGGGGAGAGGAAACACCATATATTTT
>TRBJ2-2|TRBV7-2|NA|TRBD1
CASSLDRGTYTGELFF
TGTGCCAGCAGCTTAGACAGGGGGACCTACACCGGGGAGCTGTTTTTT
>TRBJ2-2|TRBV7-3|NA|NA
CASSLTWQKNTGELFF
TGTGCCAGCAGCTTAACGTGGCAGAAGAACACCGGGGAGCTGTTTTTT
>TRBJ1-1|TRBV3-1/TRBV3-2|NA|NA
CASSQDWGANTEAFF
TGTGCCAGCAGCCAAGATTGGGGAGCGAACACTGAAGCTTTCTTT
>TRBJ2-7|TRBV7-3|NA|TRBD2
CASSLTSGTYEQYF
TGTGCCAGCAGCTTGACTAGCGGAACCTACGAGCAGTACTTC
>TRBJ1-6|TRBV7-2|few|NA
CASSIRGSSPLHF
TGTGCCAGCAGCATAAGGGGGAGTTCACCCCTCCACTTT
>TRBJ2-7|TRBV19|NA|TRBD2
CASSISGSGEFYEQYF
TGTGCCAGTAGTATAAGCGGGAGTGGAGAGTTCTACGAGCAGTACTTC
>TRBJ1-4|TRBV15|once|NA
CATSREAGENEKLFF
TGTGCCACCAGCAGAGAGGCAGGGGAAAATGAAAAACTGTTTTTT
>TRBJ1-2|TRBV18|NA|NA
CASSPQDNYGYTF
TGTGCCAGCTCACCGCAGGATAACTATGGCTACACCTTC
>TRBJ2-7|TRBV28|NA|NA
CASVAEAPYEQYF
TGTGCCAGCGTAGCGGAGGCCCCCTACGAGCAGTACTTC
>TRBJ1-2|TRBV25-1|NA|TRBD1
CASSDPGQGDYGYTF
TGTGCCAGCAGTGATCCGGGACAGGGCGACTATGGCTACACCTTC
>TRBJ2-3|TRBV9|once|NA
CASSVDAGDTQYF
TGTGCCAGCAGCGTAGACGCGGGAGATACGCAGTATTTT
>TRBJ2-7|TRBV2|NA|NA
CASTYRVYEQYF
TGTGCCAGCACTTACAGAGTTTACGAGCAGTACTTC
>TRBJ2-1|TRBV29-1|NA|NA
CSALLTDEQFF
TGCAGCGCTCTACTCACAGATGAGCAGTTCTTC
>TRBJ1-2|TRBV7-8|NA|NA
CASSINKNFYGYTF
TGTGCCAGCAGCATTAACAAGAATTTTTATGGCTACACCTTC
>TRBJ2-7|TRBV7-2|NA|TRBD2
CASSQRVAGNYEQYF
TGTGCCAGCAGCCAGCGGGTAGCGGGCAACTACGAGCAGTACTTC
>TRBJ1-2|TRBV2|NA|NA
CASSEPKDRSNYGYTF
TGTGCCAGCAGTGAACCTAAGGACAGATCTAACTATGGCTACACCTTC
>TRBJ1-2|TRBV4-1|NA|TRBD1
CASSLGQGQGYTF
TGCGCCAGCAGCCTAGGACAGGGTCAAGGCTACACCTTC
>TRBJ1-1|TRBV6-5|NA|NA
CASSRPPGSEAFF
TGTGCCAGCAGTCGCCCCCCCGGGAGTGAAGCTTTCTTT
>TRBJ2-7|TRBV11-2|NA|TRBD2
CASSLAGLAGDFYEQYF
TGTGCCAGCAGCTTAGCGGGTTTAGCGGGAGACTTCTACGAGCAGTACTTC
>TRBJ1-6|TRBV12-3/TRBV12-4|NA|NA
CASSRGESPLHF
TGTGCCAGCAGCAGGGGAGAGTCACCCCTCCACTTT
>TRBJ2-1|TRBV30|NA|TRBD1
CAQDRKLGGEQFF
TGTGCCCAGGACAGGAAACTAGGGGGTGAGCAGTTCTTC
>TRBJ1-2|TRBV6-5|few|NA
CASRDTRNYGYTF
TGTGCCAGCAGGGACACTCGAAACTATGGCTACACCTTC
>TRBJ1-1|TRBV6-6|few|TRBD1
CASSNRGTEAFF
TGTGCCAGCAGCAACAGGGGAACTGAAGCTTTCTTT